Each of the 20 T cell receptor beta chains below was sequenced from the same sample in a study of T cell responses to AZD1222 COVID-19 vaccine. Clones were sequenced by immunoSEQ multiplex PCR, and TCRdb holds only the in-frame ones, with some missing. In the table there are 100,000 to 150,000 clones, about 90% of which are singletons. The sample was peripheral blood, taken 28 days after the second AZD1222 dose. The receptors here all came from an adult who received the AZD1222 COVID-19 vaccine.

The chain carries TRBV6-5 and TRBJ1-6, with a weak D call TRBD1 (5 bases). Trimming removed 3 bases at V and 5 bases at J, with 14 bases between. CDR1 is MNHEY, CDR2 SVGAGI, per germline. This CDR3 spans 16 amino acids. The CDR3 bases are TGTGCCAGCAGTTATTCGTCAGGGTCCAATAATTCACCCCTCCACTTT. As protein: CASSYSSGSNNSPLHF.

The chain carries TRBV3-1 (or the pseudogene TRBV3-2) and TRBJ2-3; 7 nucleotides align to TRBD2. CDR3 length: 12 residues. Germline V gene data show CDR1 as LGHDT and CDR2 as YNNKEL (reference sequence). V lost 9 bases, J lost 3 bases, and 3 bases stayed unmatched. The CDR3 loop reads CASMGGTDTQYF. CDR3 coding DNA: TGTGCCAGTATGGGAGGGACAGATACGCAGTATTTT.

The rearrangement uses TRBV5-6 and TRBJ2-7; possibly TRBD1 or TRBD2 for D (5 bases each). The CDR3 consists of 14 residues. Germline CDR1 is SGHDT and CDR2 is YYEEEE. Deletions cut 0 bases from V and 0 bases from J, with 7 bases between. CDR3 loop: CASSLGGDSYEQYF. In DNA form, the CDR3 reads TGTGCCAGCAGCTTGGGAGGGGACTCCTACGAGCAGTACTTC.

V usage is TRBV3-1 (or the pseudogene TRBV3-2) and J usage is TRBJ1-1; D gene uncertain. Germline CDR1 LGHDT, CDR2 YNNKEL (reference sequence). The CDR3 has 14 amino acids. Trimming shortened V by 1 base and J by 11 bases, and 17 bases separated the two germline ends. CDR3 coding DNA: TGTGCCAGCAGCCAAGTGGAGACCCTAGACGGGGCTTTCTTT. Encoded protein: CASSQVETLDGAFF.

The CDR3 sequence: CASSLAQGMGQPQHF. The CDR3 DNA follows: TGTGCCAGCAGTTTGGCTCAGGGGATGGGGCAGCCCCAGCATTTT. This chain links TRBV28 with TRBJ1-5, with D tentatively TRBD1 (6 bases). This CDR3 contains 15 residues. V gave up 3 bases and J gave up 7 bases, with 16 bases separating them. Germline V gives CDR1 MDHEN, CDR2 SYDVKM. Full variable domain (outside the CDR3, taken from reference TRBV28 and TRBJ1-5): DVKVTQSSRYLVKRTGEKVFLECVQDMDHENMFWYRQDPGLGLRLIYFSYDVKMKEKGDIPEGYSVSREKKERFSLILESASTNQTSMYLCASSLAQGMGQPQHFGDGTRLSIL.

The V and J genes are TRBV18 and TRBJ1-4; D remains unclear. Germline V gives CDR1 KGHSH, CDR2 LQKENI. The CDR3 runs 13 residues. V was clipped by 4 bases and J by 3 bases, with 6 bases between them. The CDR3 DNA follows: TGTGCCAGCTCACAGGAATCTAATGAAAAACTGTTTTTT. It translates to CASSQESNEKLFF.

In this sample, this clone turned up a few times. In DNA, the CDR3 is TGTGCCAGCAGCCCCGGGGCAGGGGGCGTCTATGGCTACACCTTC. As protein: CASSPGAGGVYGYTF. The chain carries TRBV5-6 and TRBJ1-2, with 8 bases lining up with TRBD1. The J segment lost 4 bases and the V segment lost 4 bases, leaving 9 bases of the junction unmatched. Germline V gene lookup returns CDR1 SGHDT and CDR2 YYEEEE. This CDR3 is built from 15 residues.

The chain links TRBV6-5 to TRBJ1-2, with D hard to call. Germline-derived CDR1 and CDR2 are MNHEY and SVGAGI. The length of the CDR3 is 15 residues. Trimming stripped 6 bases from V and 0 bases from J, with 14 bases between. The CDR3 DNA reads TGTGCCAGCAGGGAGGGAGTTTTAGCTAACTATGGCTACACCTTC. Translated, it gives CASREGVLANYGYTF.

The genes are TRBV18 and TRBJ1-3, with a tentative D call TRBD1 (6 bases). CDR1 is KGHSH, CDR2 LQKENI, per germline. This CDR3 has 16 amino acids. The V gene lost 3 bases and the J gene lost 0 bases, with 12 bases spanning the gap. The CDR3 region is CASSPPGHRSGNTIYF. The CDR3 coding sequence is TGTGCCAGCTCACCCCCGGGACATCGCTCTGGAAACACCATATATTTT.

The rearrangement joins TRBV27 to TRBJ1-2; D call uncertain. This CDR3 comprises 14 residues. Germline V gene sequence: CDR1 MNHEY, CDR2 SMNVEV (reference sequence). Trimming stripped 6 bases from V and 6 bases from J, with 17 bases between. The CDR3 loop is CASRTPRDSDGYTF. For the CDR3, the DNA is TGTGCCAGCAGGACCCCGCGGGATTCTGATGGCTACACCTTC.

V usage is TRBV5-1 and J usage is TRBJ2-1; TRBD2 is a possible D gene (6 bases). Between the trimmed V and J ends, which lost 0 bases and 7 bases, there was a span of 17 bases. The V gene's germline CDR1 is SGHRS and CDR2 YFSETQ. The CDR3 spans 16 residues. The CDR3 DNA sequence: TGCGCCAGCAGCTTGGAGGGTGGGGGAGGTTGGAATGAGCAGTTCTTC. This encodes CASSLEGGGGWNEQFF.

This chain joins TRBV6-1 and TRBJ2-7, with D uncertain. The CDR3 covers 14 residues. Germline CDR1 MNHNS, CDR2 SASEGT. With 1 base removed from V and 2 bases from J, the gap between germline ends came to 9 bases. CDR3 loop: CASSEGPGTYEQYF. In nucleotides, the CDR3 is TGTGCCAGCAGTGAAGGCCCGGGTACCTACGAGCAGTACTTC.

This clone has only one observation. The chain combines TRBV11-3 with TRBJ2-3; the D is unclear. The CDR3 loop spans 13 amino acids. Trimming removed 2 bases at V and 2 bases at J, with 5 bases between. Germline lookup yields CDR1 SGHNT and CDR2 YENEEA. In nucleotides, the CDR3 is TGTGCCAGCAGCTTAACCCCCACAGATACGCAGTATTTT. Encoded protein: CASSLTPTDTQYF.

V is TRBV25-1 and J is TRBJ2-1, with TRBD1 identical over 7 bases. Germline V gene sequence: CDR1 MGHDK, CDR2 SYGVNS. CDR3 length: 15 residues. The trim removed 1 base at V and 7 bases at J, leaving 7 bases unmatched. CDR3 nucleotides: TGTGCCAGCAGTGAATCCGAGGGGGCGCGGAATGAGCAGTTCTTC. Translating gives CASSESEGARNEQFF.

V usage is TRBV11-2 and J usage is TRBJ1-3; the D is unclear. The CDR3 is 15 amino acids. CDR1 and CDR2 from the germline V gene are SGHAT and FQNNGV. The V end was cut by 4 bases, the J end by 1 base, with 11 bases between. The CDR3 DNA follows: TGTGCCAGCAGCTCCACTTGGGATTCTGGAAACACCATATATTTT. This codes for CASSSTWDSGNTIYF.

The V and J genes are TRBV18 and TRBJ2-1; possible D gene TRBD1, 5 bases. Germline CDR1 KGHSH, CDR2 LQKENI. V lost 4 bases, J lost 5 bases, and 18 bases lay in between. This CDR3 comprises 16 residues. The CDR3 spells CASSRPGRATDNEQFF. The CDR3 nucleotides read TGTGCCAGCTCACGCCCCGGCAGGGCTACAGACAATGAGCAGTTCTTC.

CDR3 sequence: CASSQDGSKQAQHF. The CDR3 nucleotides read TGTGCCAGCAGCCAAGATGGGTCAAAGCAGGCCCAGCATTTT. The J gene is TRBJ1-5, the V gene TRBV3-1 (or the pseudogene TRBV3-2); D uncertain. Germline CDR1 LGHDT, CDR2 YNNKEL (reference sequence). CDR3 length: 14 amino acids. V gave up 0 bases and J gave up 11 bases, with 14 bases separating them.

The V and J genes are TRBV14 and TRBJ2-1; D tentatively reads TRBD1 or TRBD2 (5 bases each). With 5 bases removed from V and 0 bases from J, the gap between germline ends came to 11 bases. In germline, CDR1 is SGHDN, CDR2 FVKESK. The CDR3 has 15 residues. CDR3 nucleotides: TGTGCCAGCAGCAAGGGGACGAGCTCCTACAATGAGCAGTTCTTC. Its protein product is CASSKGTSSYNEQFF.

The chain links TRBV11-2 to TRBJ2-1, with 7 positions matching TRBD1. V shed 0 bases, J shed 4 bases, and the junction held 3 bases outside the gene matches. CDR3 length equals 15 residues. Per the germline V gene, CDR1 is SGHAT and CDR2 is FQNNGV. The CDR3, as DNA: TGTGCCAGCAGCTTAGAACAGGGGACGTACAATGAGCAGTTCTTC. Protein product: CASSLEQGTYNEQFF.

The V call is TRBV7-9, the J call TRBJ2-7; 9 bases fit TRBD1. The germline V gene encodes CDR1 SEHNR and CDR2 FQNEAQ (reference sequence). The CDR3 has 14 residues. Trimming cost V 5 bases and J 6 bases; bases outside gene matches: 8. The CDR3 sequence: CASSKGTGTGEQYF. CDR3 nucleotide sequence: TGTGCCAGCAGCAAGGGGACAGGGACGGGCGAGCAGTACTTC.